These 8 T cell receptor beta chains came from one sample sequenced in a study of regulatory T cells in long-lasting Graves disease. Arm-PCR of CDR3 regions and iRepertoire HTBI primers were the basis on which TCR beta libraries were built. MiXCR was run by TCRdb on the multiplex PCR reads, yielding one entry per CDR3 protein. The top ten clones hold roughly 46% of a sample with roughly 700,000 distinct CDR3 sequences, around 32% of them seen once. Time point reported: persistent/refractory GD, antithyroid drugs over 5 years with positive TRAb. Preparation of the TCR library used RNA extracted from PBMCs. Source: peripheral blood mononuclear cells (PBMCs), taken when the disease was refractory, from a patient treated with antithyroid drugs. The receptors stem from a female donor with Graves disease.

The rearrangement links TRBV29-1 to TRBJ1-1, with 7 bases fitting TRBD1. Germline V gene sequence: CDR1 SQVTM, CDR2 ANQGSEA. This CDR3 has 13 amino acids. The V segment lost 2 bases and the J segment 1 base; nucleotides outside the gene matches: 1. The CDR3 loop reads CSVERGRNTEAFF. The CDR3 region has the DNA TGCAGCGTTGAAAGGGGGCGGAACACTGAAGCTTTCTTT.

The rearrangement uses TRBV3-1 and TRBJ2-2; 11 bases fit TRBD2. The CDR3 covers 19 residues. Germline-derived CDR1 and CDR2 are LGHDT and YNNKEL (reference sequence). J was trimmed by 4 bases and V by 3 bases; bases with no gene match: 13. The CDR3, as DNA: TGTGCCAGCAGCCAGGCACTAGCGGGAGACATAAGTGTCACCGGGGAGCTGTTTTTT. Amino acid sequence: CASSQALAGDISVTGELFF. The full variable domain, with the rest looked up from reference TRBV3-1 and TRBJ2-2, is DTAVSQTPKYLVTQMGNDKSIKCEQNLGHDTMYWYKQDSKKFLKIMFSYNNKELIINETVPNRFSPKSPDKAHLNLHINSLELGDSAVYFCASSQALAGDISVTGELFFGEGSRLTVL.

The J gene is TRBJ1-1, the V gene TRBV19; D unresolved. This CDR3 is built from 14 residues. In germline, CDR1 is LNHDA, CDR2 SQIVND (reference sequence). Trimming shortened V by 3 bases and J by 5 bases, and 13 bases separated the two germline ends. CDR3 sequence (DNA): TGTGCCAGTAGTATTCCTCCTGGGTCGACTGAAGCTTTCTTT. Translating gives CASSIPPGSTEAFF.

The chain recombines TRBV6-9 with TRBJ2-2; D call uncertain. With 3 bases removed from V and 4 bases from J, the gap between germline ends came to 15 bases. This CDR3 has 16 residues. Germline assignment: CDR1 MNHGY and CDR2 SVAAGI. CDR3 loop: CASSYSLATGTGELFF. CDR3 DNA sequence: TGTGCCAGCAGTTACAGTCTGGCGACTGGCACCGGGGAGCTGTTTTTT.

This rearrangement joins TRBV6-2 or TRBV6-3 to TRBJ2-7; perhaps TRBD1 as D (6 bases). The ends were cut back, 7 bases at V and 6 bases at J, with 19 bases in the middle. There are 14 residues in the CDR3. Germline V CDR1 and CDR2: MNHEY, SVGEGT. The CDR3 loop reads CASTDAGAPGEQYF. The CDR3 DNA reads TGTGCCAGCACCGACGCAGGGGCACCGGGCGAGCAGTACTTC.

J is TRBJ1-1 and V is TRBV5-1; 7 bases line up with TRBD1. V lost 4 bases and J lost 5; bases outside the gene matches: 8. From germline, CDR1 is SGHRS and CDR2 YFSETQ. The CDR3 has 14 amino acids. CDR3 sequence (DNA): TGCGCCAGCAGCATTACAGGGGCCGGGACTGAAGCTTTCTTT. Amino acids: CASSITGAGTEAFF.

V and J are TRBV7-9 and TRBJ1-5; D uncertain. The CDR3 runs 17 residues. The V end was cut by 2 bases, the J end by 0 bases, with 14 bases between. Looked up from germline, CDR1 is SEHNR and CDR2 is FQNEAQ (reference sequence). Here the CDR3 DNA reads TGTGCCAGCAGCTTAAGTTCAGGCATAGGTAGCAATCAGCCCCAGCATTTT. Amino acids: CASSLSSGIGSNQPQHF. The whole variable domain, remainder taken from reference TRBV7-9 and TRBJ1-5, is DTGVSQNPRHKITKRGQNVTFRCDPISEHNRLYWYRQTLGQGPEFLTYFQNEAQLEKSRLLSDRFSAERPKGSFSTLEIQRTEQGDSAMYLCASSLSSGIGSNQPQHFGDGTRLSIL.

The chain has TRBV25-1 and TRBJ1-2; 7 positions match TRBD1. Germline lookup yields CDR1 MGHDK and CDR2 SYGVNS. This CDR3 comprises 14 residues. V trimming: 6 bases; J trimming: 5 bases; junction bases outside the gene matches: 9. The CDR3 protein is CASRSSRDRYGYTF. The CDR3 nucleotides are TGTGCCAGCAGGTCCTCACGGGACAGATATGGCTACACCTTC.